Below are 13 T cell receptor beta chains sequenced from a single sample in a study of cytomegalovirus exposure and HLA in healthy donors. PCR involved 60 Vbeta and 13 Jbeta primers. Clones were read by immunoSEQ multiplex PCR, and TCRdb kept only the in-frame ones, dropping some. This sample's clone table lists 220,000 or so clones. The specimen was PBMCs. Receptor source: a girl aged 2 to 9 in good health and CMV-seropositive.

The V and J genes are TRBV27 and TRBJ1-1; D is possibly TRBD1 (5 bases). The CDR3 has 14 residues. V lost 1 base and J lost 8, with 14 bases in between. The germline gives CDR1 MNHEY, CDR2 SMNVEV (reference sequence). The DNA for the CDR3 is TGTGCCAGCAGTTTATATCCTTCGGCAGGGGAAGCTTTCTTT. Amino acids: CASSLYPSAGEAFF.

This chain's CDR3 is CASSAPTGDTGELFF. The DNA for the CDR3 is TGTGCCAGCAGTGCCCCGACAGGGGACACCGGGGAGCTGTTTTTT. The chain is built from TRBV6-1 and TRBJ2-2; the match to TRBD1 covers 8 bases. The CDR3 runs to 15 residues. Germline-derived CDR1 and CDR2 are MNHNS and SASEGT. The V gene end was trimmed by 4 bases and the J gene end by 3 bases; junction bases not matched to a gene: 4.

This chain links TRBV7-2 with TRBJ2-7; 10 nucleotides agree with TRBD2. V trimming: 1 base; J trimming: 2 bases; junction bases outside the gene matches: 2. Germline V gives CDR1 SGHTA, CDR2 FQGNSA. The CDR3 has 15 amino acids. CDR3 amino acids: CASSLVLAGAYEQYF. The CDR3 bases are TGTGCCAGCAGCTTAGTTCTAGCGGGAGCCTACGAGCAGTACTTC.

The V and J genes are TRBV28 and TRBJ2-7, with unresolved D. Trimming removed 2 bases at V and 0 bases at J, with 5 bases between. This CDR3 contains 13 residues. The germline V gene has CDR1 MDHEN and CDR2 SYDVKM. The CDR3 region has the DNA TGTGCCAGCAGTTTACGGTACTCCTACGAGCAGTACTTC. Its protein is CASSLRYSYEQYF.

The rearrangement links TRBV7-9 to TRBJ1-2, with TRBD1 matching over 8 bases. This CDR3 comprises 16 residues. J lost 6 bases, V lost 5 bases, and 14 bases had no gene match. CDR1 and CDR2 (germline): SEHNR, FQNEAQ (reference sequence). CDR3 nucleotide sequence: TGTGCCAGCAGCCCACTCACGGACAGGGATCTCCATGGCTACACCTTC. It yields the protein CASSPLTDRDLHGYTF.

The V and J genes are TRBV29-1 and TRBJ1-1; D gene unclear. Per the germline V gene, CDR1 is SQVTM and CDR2 is ANQGSEA. CDR3 size: 14 residues. The V end was cut by 3 bases, the J end by 5 bases, with 16 bases between. CDR3 residues: CSVESTLGVTEAFF. CDR3 nucleotide sequence: TGCAGCGTTGAGTCTACTCTCGGGGTAACTGAAGCTTTCTTT.

CDR3 sequence: CASSPGVLAGPKDTQYF. DNA of the CDR3: TGTGCCAGCAGCCCCGGGGTACTAGCGGGACCAAAAGATACGCAGTATTTT. The V and J genes are TRBV11-3 and TRBJ2-3; 10 bases align to TRBD2. CDR1 is SGHNT, CDR2 YENEEA, per germline. V lost 5 bases to trimming and J lost 5 bases; unmatched junction nucleotides: 13. This CDR3 is built from 17 residues.

The rearrangement joins TRBV23-1 to TRBJ1-3; TRBD1 matches at 7 bases. TRBV23-1 is reported as an ORF; its role is uncertain. This CDR3 contains 13 residues. J was trimmed by 12 bases and V by 7 bases; bases with no gene match: 12. In nucleotides, the CDR3 is TGCGCCAGCATTATCCGGGACAGTAAGAACATATATTTT. Translated, it gives CASIIRDSKNIYF.

The chain carries TRBV28 and TRBJ1-5, with 7 nucleotides matching TRBD1. Germline CDR1 MDHEN, CDR2 SYDVKM. Trimming removed 6 bases from V and 3 bases from J; junction bases left unmatched: 5. CDR3 length equals 14 residues. CDR3 DNA sequence: TGTGCCAGCAGACAGGGGAGTTTCAATCAGCCCCAGCATTTT. The encoded protein is CASRQGSFNQPQHF.

This rearrangement joins TRBV28 to TRBJ1-5, with 9 bases matching TRBD1. The CDR3 runs 16 residues. Germline loops: CDR1 MDHEN, CDR2 SYDVKM. Germline trimming cut 0 bases from V and 4 bases from J; bases unmatched to any gene: 4. CDR3 residues: CASSLWYGTGNQPQHF. Written as DNA, the CDR3 is TGTGCCAGCAGTTTATGGTACGGGACAGGGAATCAGCCCCAGCATTTT. The whole variable domain, remainder taken from reference TRBV28 and TRBJ1-5, is DVKVTQSSRYLVKRTGEKVFLECVQDMDHENMFWYRQDPGLGLRLIYFSYDVKMKEKGDIPEGYSVSREKKERFSLILESASTNQTSMYLCASSLWYGTGNQPQHFGDGTRLSIL.

The chain combines TRBV5-5 with TRBJ2-3; TRBD2 is a possible D gene (6 bases). The CDR3 sequence is 17 residues long. V was clipped by 2 bases and J by 0 bases, with 16 bases between them. Germline V gene sequence: CDR1 SGHKS, CDR2 YYEKEE (reference sequence). CDR3 nucleotide sequence: TGTGCCAGCAGCTTTATGAGTTCCGGGACTAGCACAGATACGCAGTATTTT. Translated: CASSFMSSGTSTDTQYF.

This chain joins TRBV27 and TRBJ1-2; 8 bases match TRBD1. The germline V gene encodes CDR1 MNHEY and CDR2 SMNVEV (reference sequence). V lost 7 bases and J lost 4; bases outside the gene matches: 11. This CDR3 is 15 amino acids long. CDR3 coding DNA: TGTGCCAGCAAAACAAGAGGGGGACAGGCCTATGGCTACACCTTC. Its translation is CASKTRGGQAYGYTF.

The V gene is TRBV5-6, the J gene TRBJ1-3; perhaps TRBD1 as D (5 bases). Germline V CDR1 and CDR2: SGHDT, YYEEEE. CDR3 length: 14 residues. The V end was cut by 2 bases, the J end by 8 bases, with 14 bases between. The CDR3 sequence is CASSFAGREDTIYF. The DNA of the CDR3 is TGTGCCAGCAGCTTTGCAGGGCGGGAAGACACCATATATTTT.